Below are 18 T cell receptor beta chains sequenced from a single sample in a study of early T cells in non-severe SARS-CoV-2 infection. TCRdb itself ran the 5' RACE reads through MiXCR, one entry per CDR3 protein. The sample shows 50,000 to 60,000 distinct CDR3 sequences, about 6.4% of them seen only once. This material consisted of whole blood, taken at baseline. The receptors originated from an adult who was a healthcare worker with PCR-confirmed SARS-CoV-2 infection or an uninfected control (not recorded which).

This clonotype is deemed medium-sized (0.01 to 0.1%). In DNA form, the CDR3 reads TGTGCCAGCAGCCAAGATAGGCGTAAAGGGGGCGAGCAGTACTTC. It translates to CASSQDRRKGGEQYF. The V call is TRBV14, the J call TRBJ2-7; D possibly corresponds to TRBD1 (6 bases). Between the trimmed V and J ends, which lost 0 bases and 6 bases, there was a span of 15 bases. The CDR3 consists of 15 residues. From germline, CDR1 is SGHDN and CDR2 FVKESK.

This clonotype was counted ten times or more. The gene calls are TRBV6-5 and TRBJ1-1, with D perhaps TRBD1 (5 bases). Per germline, CDR1 MNHEY and CDR2 SVGAGI. The ends were cut back, 2 bases at V and 10 bases at J, with 20 bases in the middle. This CDR3 has 15 residues. In DNA, the CDR3 is TGTGCCAGCAGTTACGGTCTTCGGGCGGGGCCGGGAGCTTTCTTT. Protein: CASSYGLRAGPGAFF.

This clonotype turned up a few times. The V and J genes are TRBV30 and TRBJ2-7, with no clear D. Germline assignment: CDR1 GTSNPN and CDR2 SVGIG (reference sequence). Between the trimmed V and J ends, which lost 1 base and 0 bases, there was a span of 4 bases. This CDR3 has 12 amino acids. CDR3 in amino acids: CAWSDGSYEQYF. CDR3 in DNA: TGTGCCTGGAGTGACGGCTCCTACGAGCAGTACTTC.

This clonotype was observed many times. This chain uses TRBV29-1 with TRBJ1-5; 7 bases align to TRBD1. This CDR3 spans 13 amino acids. Germline-derived CDR1 and CDR2 are SQVTM and ANQGSEA. J lost 5 bases, V lost 5 bases, and 6 bases had no gene match. CDR3 DNA: TGCAGCGTTTGCCTGCAGGGGGATCAGCCCCAGCATTTT. Amino acids: CSVCLQGDQPQHF.

This clonotype has a handful of counts. The chain joins TRBV4-2 to TRBJ1-5; 7 bases line up with TRBD1. This CDR3 has 16 amino acids. V was clipped by 3 bases and J by 4 bases; unmatched bases: 9. Germline loops: CDR1 LGHNA, CDR2 YNFKEQ. Here the CDR3 DNA reads TGTGCCAGCAGCCAGCTCACAGGGGAAATGAATCAGCCCCAGCATTTT. As protein: CASSQLTGEMNQPQHF.

This clonotype was recorded many times. The chain couples TRBV4-3 to TRBJ2-5; 9 bases are a match to TRBD1. The V segment lost 4 bases and the J segment 5 bases; nucleotides outside the gene matches: 8. CDR3 length: 15 amino acids. Germline CDR1 LGHNA, CDR2 YSLEER. This chain's CDR3 is CASSPRDRVTETQYF. As DNA, the CDR3 is TGCGCCAGCAGCCCCCGGGACAGGGTAACGGAGACCCAGTACTTC.

Many counts were recorded for this clonotype. The chain is built from TRBV6-5 and TRBJ1-2; D is unclear. The germline V gene has CDR1 MNHEY and CDR2 SVGAGI. There are 11 residues in the CDR3. Trimming pared 4 bases from V and 2 bases from J, leaving 2 bases between. CDR3 nucleotides: TGTGCCAGCAGTTCAAACTATGGCTACACCTTC. It specifies CASSSNYGYTF.

This clonotype was seen ten or more times. The V gene is TRBV7-2, the J gene TRBJ2-2, with D hard to call. Trimming shortened V by 1 base and J by 4 bases, and 7 bases separated the two germline ends. The germline CDR1 and CDR2 sequences are SGHTA and FQGNSA. This CDR3 region has 14 residues. The CDR3 loop reads CASSLVRFTGELFF. For the CDR3, the DNA is TGTGCCAGCAGCTTAGTAAGGTTCACCGGGGAGCTGTTTTTT.

As to this clonotype: A read error may explain this, as a much larger clone is one base away. The chain couples TRBV28 to TRBJ2-7; 8 positions match TRBD2. Germline V gives CDR1 MDHEN, CDR2 SYDVKM. The CDR3 sequence is 12 residues long. V trimming: 4 bases; J trimming: 8 bases; junction bases outside the gene matches: 4. The CDR3 spells CASSSSGYKQYF. In nucleotides, the CDR3 is TGTGCCAGCAGTTCTAGCGGGTACAAGCAGTACTTC. Together with reference TRBV28 and TRBJ2-7, the CDR3 gives the full variable domain: DVKVTQSSRYLVKRTGEKVFLECVQDMDHENMFWYRQDPGLGLRLIYFSYDVKMKEKGDIPEGYSVSREKKERFSLILESASTNQTSMYLCASSSSGYKQYFGPGTRLTVT.

This clonotype was detected a few times. The chain combines TRBV5-1 with TRBJ2-1; D uncertain. CDR1 and CDR2 (germline): SGHRS, YFSETQ. The V and J ends lost 2 bases and 7 bases respectively, with 10 bases between them. The CDR3 is 13 residues long. The CDR3 bases are TGCGCCAGCAGCTTTGGTGTGGGAAATGAGCAGTTCTTC. Translation: CASSFGVGNEQFF.

This clonotype has ten or more counts. The chain has TRBV4-2 and TRBJ2-7; D might be TRBD1 (5 bases). The CDR3 consists of 15 residues. CDR1 is LGHNA and CDR2 is YNFKEQ in the germline V gene. V lost 0 bases and J 3 bases, leaving 12 bases between the germline ends. The CDR3 protein is CASSQDKQAIYEQYF. CDR3 nucleotides: TGTGCCAGCAGCCAAGATAAACAGGCGATCTACGAGCAGTACTTC.

With regard to this clonotype: At one of its ends the junction is not consistent with the germline gene, which may arise from a read error. V usage is TRBV11-2 and J usage is TRBJ2-5, with 10 positions matching TRBD2. The CDR3 contains 15 residues. Germline CDR1 is SGHAT and CDR2 is FQNNGV. The CDR3 sequence is CASSPGGLAEEAQYF. The CDR3 coding sequence is TGTGCCAGCAGCCCGGGCGGACTAGCGGAAGAGGCCCAGTACTTC.

CDR3 region: CASSLLGLAKNIQYF. As DNA, the CDR3 is TGTGCCAGCAGCTTGTTGGGACTAGCCAAAAACATTCAGTACTTC. The chain joins TRBV5-6 to TRBJ2-4, with D tentatively TRBD2 (6 bases). CDR3 length: 15 residues. Deletions cut 1 base from V and 0 bases from J, with 8 bases between. Looked up from germline, CDR1 is SGHDT and CDR2 is YYEEEE.

This clonotype was detected only a few times. The chain carries TRBV6-5 and TRBJ1-5, with 12 nucleotides matching TRBD1. Per the germline V gene, CDR1 is MNHEY and CDR2 is SVGAGI. J gave up 4 bases and V 6 bases, and 4 bases lay outside the gene matches. This CDR3 region has 15 residues. CDR3 protein: CASRGQGAGNQPQHF. The CDR3 nucleotides are TGTGCCAGCAGGGGACAGGGGGCAGGGAATCAGCCCCAGCATTTT.

This chain joins TRBV4-3 and TRBJ1-6; the D is unclear. There are 14 residues in the CDR3. Trimming cost V 0 bases and J 11 bases, with 11 bases left between them. Per germline, CDR1 LGHNA and CDR2 YSLEER. The CDR3 region has the DNA TGCGCCAGCAGCCAAGACTCGAAGGGTACACCCCTCCACTTT. As protein: CASSQDSKGTPLHF.

The chain carries TRBV7-2 and TRBJ2-3; D is unresolved. This CDR3 has 12 amino acids. Deletions cut 2 bases from V and 5 bases from J, with 5 bases between. Germline loops: CDR1 SGHTA, CDR2 FQGNSA. The CDR3 DNA sequence: TGTGCCAGCAGCTTAAAGGGAGATACGCAGTATTTT. Its protein is CASSLKGDTQYF.

This clonotype was counted many times. The V gene is TRBV28, the J gene TRBJ1-2; 8 bases map to TRBD1. With V trimmed by 7 bases and J by 6 bases, 10 bases remained unmatched. CDR1 is MDHEN, CDR2 SYDVKM, per germline. The CDR3 is 14 amino acids. CDR3 sequence (DNA): TGTGCCAGCAAGGGGCAGGGGGCGCGTAATGGCTACACCTTC. Translation: CASKGQGARNGYTF.

In this sample, this clonotype turned up many times. V is TRBV7-6 and J is TRBJ2-1, with TRBD2 matching over 11 bases. There are 19 residues in the CDR3. The V gene's germline CDR1 is SGHVS and CDR2 FNYEAQ. V was pared by 1 base and J by 0 bases, with 8 bases of the junction left unmatched. The CDR3 DNA reads TGTGCCAGCAGCTTAGTCCTAGCGGGGGGTCACTACTCCTACAATGAGCAGTTCTTC. This encodes CASSLVLAGGHYSYNEQFF.